Described below is a single TCR beta chain sequence and its context. This entry belongs to a study of blood T cell repertoires in COVID-19. Sequencing was performed with immunoSEQ multiplex PCR; in TCRdb, only in-frame clones are kept and a portion is missing. The sample carries under 200,000 clones, approximately 92% recorded once. This CDR3 is 13 amino acids long. The chain carries TRBV21-1 and TRBJ2-1; the table's D gene call, TRBD2, was not cross checked with the DNA. TRBV21-1 counts as a pseudogene. The sample was peripheral blood. The receptor was isolated from a man between 50 and 59 years old with acute or convalescent COVID-19. The CDR3 reads CASSKERANEQFF. CDR3 DNA sequence: TGTGCCAGCAGCAAAGAGAGGGCGAATGAGCAGTTCTTC.